Listed below are T cell receptor beta chains from one sample, sequenced in a study of shared clonotypes between healthy human individuals. Data came from immunoSEQ multiplex PCR; TCRdb stores just in-frame clones and leaves some out. The sample has hundreds of thousands of clones; about two thirds are singletons. The source material was memory CD4+ T cells sorted from blood. The source is a woman in her twenties or thirties in good health. Both conserved end residues are part of each CDR3. A D gene is named only where the DNA matches it firmly. Only some rows state a clone size, as once, few, many or a class for expanded clones.

clone size	V gene	D gene	J gene	CDR3 protein	CDR3 DNA
-	TRBV14	-	TRBJ1-2	CASSHLDQALLNYGYTF	TGTGCCAGCAGCCACCTAGATCAGGCCTTGCTTAACTATGGCTACACCTTC
-	TRBV9	TRBD1	TRBJ1-3	CASSAGQGAIAGNTIYF	TGTGCCAGCAGCGCGGGACAGGGGGCAATCGCTGGAAACACCATATATTTT
-	TRBV18	-	TRBJ2-7	CASSPPAAVYEQYF	TGTGCCAGCTCACCACCGGCAGCAGTTTACGAGCAGTACTTC
-	TRBV4-1	-	TRBJ1-4	CASSQYVGDIGEKLFF	TGCGCCAGCAGCCAATACGTAGGGGACATTGGGGAAAAACTGTTTTTT
-	TRBV19	TRBD2	TRBJ2-7	CASSILAGPYEQYF	TGTGCCAGTAGTATTCTAGCGGGGCCCTACGAGCAGTACTTC
-	TRBV5-6	-	TRBJ2-5	CASSSRLKPPLGETQYF	TGTGCCAGCAGCTCCAGACTGAAACCTCCGCTAGGAGAGACCCAGTACTTC
-	TRBV4-1	-	TRBJ2-1	CASSQADGSYNEQFF	TGCGCCAGCAGCCAAGCAGACGGGTCCTACAATGAGCAGTTCTTC
-	TRBV28	TRBD2	TRBJ2-7	CASSRSGSRNEQYF	TGTGCCAGCAGCAGGAGCGGGAGTAGGAACGAGCAGTACTTC
-	TRBV5-1	-	TRBJ2-2	CASSLQGGTGELFF	TGCGCCAGCAGCTTGCAGGGGGGCACCGGGGAGCTGTTTTTT
-	TRBV10-3	TRBD2	TRBJ2-1	CAISPLAGPSYNEQFF	TGTGCCATCAGTCCCCTAGCGGGCCCCTCCTACAATGAGCAGTTCTTC
-	TRBV11-2	-	TRBJ2-5	CASSLDTWRKETQYF	TGTGCCAGCAGCTTAGATACGTGGAGAAAAGAGACCCAGTACTTC
-	TRBV28	TRBD1	TRBJ1-2	CASSPGQGSRGYTF	TGTGCCAGCAGTCCGGGACAGGGGTCTCGTGGCTACACCTTC
-	TRBV25-1	-	TRBJ2-1	CASSGSRGPYNEQFF	TGTGCCAGCAGTGGTTCTAGGGGCCCCTACAATGAGCAGTTCTTC
-	TRBV25-1	-	TRBJ2-7	CASSVESLSYEQYF	TGTGCCAGCAGTGTAGAGAGCCTCTCCTACGAGCAGTACTTC
once	TRBV28	TRBD1	TRBJ1-1	CASSLPTGGKTEAFF	TGTGCCAGCAGTTTACCTACAGGGGGCAAGACTGAAGCTTTCTTT
-	TRBV5-1	TRBD1	TRBJ2-2	CASSSQGPGELFF	TGCGCCAGCAGCTCACAGGGGCCCGGGGAGCTGTTTTTT
-	TRBV27	TRBD1	TRBJ2-7	CASRDRTISYEQYF	TGTGCCAGCAGGGACAGGACCATCTCCTACGAGCAGTACTTC
many	TRBV19	-	TRBJ1-5	CASSTTVTSGNQPQHF	TGTGCCAGTAGTACGACAGTCACCTCGGGCAATCAGCCCCAGCATTTT
-	TRBV5-1	-	TRBJ2-7	CASSQTRGRYEQYF	TGCGCCAGCAGCCAAACCAGGGGACGCTACGAGCAGTACTTC
-	TRBV11-2	TRBD2	TRBJ2-2	CASSLGLSGSNTGELFF	TGTGCCAGCAGCTTGGGACTAAGCGGGTCGAACACCGGGGAGCTGTTTTTT